This T cell receptor (beta chain) was sequenced during a study of spatial heterogeneity in lung cancer. Whole-study context: In raw reads, more than nine appearances on average were recorded for each unique TCR and UMI combination. Study-wide results and caveats: Resection blood, more than follow-up blood, showed ubiquitous expanded tumor TCRs.

This clonotype occurred many times. Its antigen is undetermined. On each TCR cDNA molecule, a unique molecular identifier was present. Via MiXCR, TCRdb re-called the 5' RACE reads, giving one row per CDR3 protein. The repertoire holds more than 6,500 distinct CDR3 sequences, with about 5% as singletons. The time point here: sample taken at primary tumor resection. Unsorted whole RNA samples from tumor, nontumor lung or frozen PBMC were sequenced. The donors, 72 patients with untreated early-stage non-small cell lung cancer, provided the samples. CDR3 length: 17 residues. Germline CDR1 and CDR2: SGDLS and YYNGEE. With 0 bases clipped from V and 5 bases from J, the junction kept 7 bases outside the gene matches.

The sequence was obtained from a male donor with early-stage non-small cell lung cancer. Material: PBMCs, obtained at surgery. This chain links TRBV9 with TRBJ2-2; TRBD2 matches 10 bases. This chain's CDR3 is CASSVGLAGRGTGELFF. The CDR3 nucleotides read TGTGCCAGCAGCGTAGGACTAGCGGGCCGCGGGACCGGGGAGCTGTTTTTT. Filled out from reference TRBV9 and TRBJ2-2, the complete variable domain reads DSGVTQTPKHLITATGQRVTLRCSPRSGDLSVYWYQQSLDQGLQFLIQYYNGEERAKGNILERFSAQQFPDLHSELNLSSLELGDSALYFCASSVGLAGRGTGELFFGEGSRLTVL.